This T cell receptor beta chain was found in a study of spatial heterogeneity in lung cancer. The time point was: blood at routine non-recurrence follow-up after resection. Tumor, nontumor lung or frozen PBMC supplied whole RNA, sequenced without sorting. V gave up 9 bases and J gave up 0 bases, with 9 bases separating them. CDR1 and CDR2 (germline): ENHRY, SYGVKD. The CDR3 is 12 amino acids. Study results and limitations: Detection of ubiquitous tumor TCRs in blood was higher at resection than follow-up.

TCRdb itself ran the 5' RACE reads through MiXCR, one entry per CDR3 protein. The sample includes 1,000 to 1,500 distinct CDR3 sequences, 25% to 30% of them seen just once. This clonotype is termed medium-sized. Antigen unknown. Sequences were derived from PBMCs, sampled at follow-up. This TCR came from a male donor with early-stage non-small cell lung cancer. The chain recombines TRBV10-3 with TRBJ2-7; no firm D call. The CDR3 loop is CAIRPSSYEQYF. CDR3 bases: TGTGCCATTAGACCTAGCTCCTACGAGCAGTACTTC.